Listed below are T cell receptor beta chains from one sample, sequenced in a study of T cell responses to AZD1222 COVID-19 vaccine. The assay was immunoSEQ multiplex PCR, and TCRdb's table has in-frame clones only and misses some. The sample lists roughly 110,000 clones; roughly 88% were seen once. The sample consisted of peripheral blood, taken 28 days after the second AZD1222 dose. These receptors came from an adult who received the AZD1222 COVID-19 vaccine. The CDR3 runs from the conserved cysteine through the conserved F or W.

len: 16; v_gene: TRBV5-1; CDR3aa: CASSLIGQALNYGYTF
len: 14; v_gene: TRBV7-2; CDR3aa: CASSLATDKEGYTF
len: 14; v_gene: TRBV5-1; CDR3aa: CASKSGQNTDTQYF
len: 14; v_gene: TRBV23-1; CDR3aa: CASSAGQTSYEQYF
len: 14; v_gene: TRBV5-8; CDR3aa: CASSLGQGDQPQHF
len: 18; v_gene: TRBV4-3; CDR3aa: CASSQDGDTTRVGEKLFF
len: 12; v_gene: TRBV6-5; CDR3aa: CASSYSGSPLHF
len: 15; v_gene: TRBV20-1; CDR3aa: CSASKQGHMNTEAFF
len: 14; v_gene: TRBV30; CDR3aa: CASPGGGWADTQYF
len: 15; v_gene: TRBV6-5; CDR3aa: CASSYSGGPTGTQYF
len: 14; v_gene: TRBV19; CDR3aa: CASSPQVRMTEAFF
len: 12; v_gene: TRBV10-1; CDR3aa: CASDSLNQPQHF